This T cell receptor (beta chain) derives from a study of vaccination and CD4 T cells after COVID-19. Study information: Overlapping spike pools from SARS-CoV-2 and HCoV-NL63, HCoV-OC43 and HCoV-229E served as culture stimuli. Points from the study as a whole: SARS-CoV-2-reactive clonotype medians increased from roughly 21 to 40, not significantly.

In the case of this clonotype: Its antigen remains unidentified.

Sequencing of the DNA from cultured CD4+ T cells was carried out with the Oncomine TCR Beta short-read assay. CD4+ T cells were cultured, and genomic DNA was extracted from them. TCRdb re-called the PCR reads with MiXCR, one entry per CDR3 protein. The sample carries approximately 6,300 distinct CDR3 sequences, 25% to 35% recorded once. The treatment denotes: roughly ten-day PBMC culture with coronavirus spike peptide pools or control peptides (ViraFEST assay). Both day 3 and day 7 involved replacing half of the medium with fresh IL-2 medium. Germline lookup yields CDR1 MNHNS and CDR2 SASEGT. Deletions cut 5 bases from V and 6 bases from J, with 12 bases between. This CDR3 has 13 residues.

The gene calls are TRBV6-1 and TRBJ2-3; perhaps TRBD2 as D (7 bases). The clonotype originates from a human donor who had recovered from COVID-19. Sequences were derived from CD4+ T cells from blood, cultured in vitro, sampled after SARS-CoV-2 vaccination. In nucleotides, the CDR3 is TGTGCCAGCAGTCGCCGGGGGGCGGATACGCAGTATTTT. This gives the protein CASSRRGADTQYF.